The 26 T cell receptor beta chains below come from one sample, sequenced in a study of early T cells in non-severe SARS-CoV-2 infection (dated by TCRdb to the early 2020s). Library preparation was by 5' RACE. The instrument was a NextSeq 500. Starting from the raw public reads, TCRdb applied fastp trimming at Q25, assembled clones with MiXCR and retained in-frame beta chains. Rows are combined by CDR3 protein, so each entry shows the most common genes and DNA. The sample table holds just over 95,000 distinct CDR3 sequences, of which roughly 11% were seen once. The leading ten clones occupy 5.1% of the sample. Source material: whole blood. The receptors shown here come from an adult who was a healthcare worker with PCR-confirmed SARS-CoV-2 infection or an uninfected control (not recorded which).

The chain has TRBV30 and TRBJ2-7; 7 bases are a match to TRBD2. The trim removed 0 bases at V and 6 bases at J, leaving 8 bases unmatched. Germline lookup yields CDR1 GTSNPN and CDR2 SVGIG (reference sequence). This CDR3 has 14 residues. The CDR3 bases are TGTGCCTGGAGTGTTTGGACTAGAGGAACCGAGCAGTACTTC. Translating gives CAWSVWTRGTEQYF.

This clonotype turned up a few times. V usage is TRBV3-1 and J usage is TRBJ2-5, with D possibly matching TRBD1 (5 bases). Germline loops: CDR1 LGHDT, CDR2 YNNKEL (reference sequence). V lost 3 bases and J 0 bases, leaving 11 bases between the germline ends. This CDR3 is 15 amino acids long. The DNA for the CDR3 is TGTGCCAGCAGCCATGAGACAGACTACCAAGAGACCCAGTACTTC. It translates to CASSHETDYQETQYF.

This clonotype showed up many times. The V gene is TRBV7-2, the J gene TRBJ2-7, with 10 bases matching TRBD2. Germline assignment: CDR1 SGHTA and CDR2 FQGNSA. This CDR3 is built from 14 residues. V lost 5 bases to trimming and J lost 2 bases; unmatched junction nucleotides: 3. This CDR3 is CASSRTSGTYEQYF. The CDR3 nucleotides read TGTGCCAGCAGCCGGACTAGCGGTACCTACGAGCAGTACTTC.

This clonotype was recorded many times. The chain carries TRBV20-1 and TRBJ1-2, with TRBD1 matching over 7 bases. J gave up 4 bases and V 3 bases, and 5 bases lay outside the gene matches. Germline V lookup: CDR1 DFQATT, CDR2 SNEGSKA (reference sequence). CDR3 length: 13 amino acids. CDR3 loop: CSARTGFGYGYTF. The CDR3 DNA follows: TGCAGTGCTAGGACAGGGTTCGGCTATGGCTACACCTTC.

This chain uses TRBV28 with TRBJ2-1, with 7 bases lining up with TRBD2. The CDR3 is 13 amino acids. Trimming removed 8 bases from V and 2 bases from J; junction bases left unmatched: 3. Germline CDR1 and CDR2: MDHEN and SYDVKM. CDR3 protein: CASGLGPYNEQFF. The DNA of the CDR3 is TGTGCCAGCGGACTAGGCCCCTACAATGAGCAGTTCTTC.

This clonotype was seen ten or more times. The V and J genes are TRBV30 and TRBJ1-5; the D is unclear. The CDR3 loop spans 14 amino acids. V was pared by 4 bases and J by 5 bases, with 15 bases between. The germline V gene encodes CDR1 GTSNPN and CDR2 SVGIG (reference sequence). CDR3 sequence (DNA): TGTGCCTGGAATTTCGGCGACGGGGATCAGCCCCAGCATTTT. Residues: CAWNFGDGDQPQHF.

This clonotype was counted many times. The V and J genes are TRBV3-1 and TRBJ1-1; D not resolved. Between the trimmed V and J ends, which lost 0 bases and 2 bases, there was a span of 4 bases. CDR3 length: 13 amino acids. Looked up from germline, CDR1 is LGHDT and CDR2 is YNNKEL (reference sequence). The CDR3 region has the DNA TGTGCCAGCAGCCAAGACCCAAACACTGAAGCTTTCTTT. The encoded protein is CASSQDPNTEAFF.

CDR3 nucleotides: TGTGCCAGCAGCTCTTATCGGGGCCCGGTCGCCAATGAGCAGTTCTTC. As protein: CASSSYRGPVANEQFF. The chain combines TRBV5-8 with TRBJ2-1, with D perhaps given as TRBD1 or TRBD2 (5 bases each). Germline loops: CDR1 SGHTS, CDR2 YDEGEE. Trimming cost V 3 bases and J 6 bases, with 19 bases left between them. The CDR3 is 16 residues long.

In this sample, this clonotype turned up a few times. This CDR3 reads CASSWSGNEQYF. CDR3 bases: TGTGCCAGCAGTTGGTCGGGGAACGAGCAGTACTTC. The V call is TRBV28, the J call TRBJ2-7, with D tentatively TRBD2 (5 bases). Germline CDR1 is MDHEN and CDR2 is SYDVKM. The CDR3 runs 12 residues. The germline V and J ends were trimmed by 4 bases and 5 bases, with 9 bases remaining between them.

This clonotype appeared a few times. The V call is TRBV4-1, the J call TRBJ2-3; D ambiguous. V lost 1 base, J lost 5 bases, and 16 bases lay in between. Germline CDR1 reads MGHRA; CDR2 reads YSYEKL. The CDR3 has 16 residues. The CDR3 region is CASSQARIRQEDTQYF. The CDR3 DNA follows: TGCGCCAGCAGCCAAGCTCGGATTCGTCAGGAAGATACGCAGTATTTT.

This clonotype turned up a few times. The V call is TRBV20-1, the J call TRBJ2-7; D is undetermined. V was clipped by 4 bases and J by 0 bases, with 13 bases between them. Germline-derived CDR1 and CDR2 are DFQATT and SNEGSKA (reference sequence). This CDR3 spans 14 amino acids. The CDR3 DNA is TGCAGTGCTAAGGTTCAGGTGAACTCCTACGAGCAGTACTTC. As protein: CSAKVQVNSYEQYF.

The chain uses TRBV19 and TRBJ2-1; D not resolved. CDR3 length equals 13 residues. CDR1 and CDR2 from the germline V gene are LNHDA and SQIVND (reference sequence). V lost 2 bases to trimming and J lost 5 bases, with 7 bases between them. The CDR3 bases are TGTGCCAGTAGTATAAAGTGGGACAATGAGCAGTTCTTC. This translates into CASSIKWDNEQFF.

The V gene is TRBV20-1, the J gene TRBJ1-1, with 9 bases fitting TRBD1. The CDR3 has 14 residues. The germline CDR1 and CDR2 sequences are DFQATT and SNEGSKA (reference sequence). J was trimmed by 0 bases and V by 6 bases; bases with no gene match: 5. The CDR3 DNA reads as TGCAGTGCGTGGGACAGGGTATTGAACACTGAAGCTTTCTTT. Protein: CSAWDRVLNTEAFF.

The table lists this clonotype with many counts. V is TRBV12-3 or TRBV12-4 and J is TRBJ2-7, with TRBD2 matching over 7 bases. Unmatched junction bases numbered 5, after V lost 6 bases and J lost 6 bases. CDR3 length: 12 residues. CDR3 in amino acids: CASSFGLGEQYF. CDR3 DNA sequence: TGTGCCAGCAGCTTTGGACTAGGCGAGCAGTACTTC.

The chain joins TRBV29-1 to TRBJ1-1, with D possibly TRBD1 on 5 matching bases. V was shortened by 6 bases and J by 6 bases, with 11 bases between the two germline ends. Germline CDR1 is SQVTM and CDR2 is ANQGSEA. The CDR3 has 11 amino acids. The CDR3 is CSVARGAEAFF. The DNA for the CDR3 is TGCAGCGTAGCACGGGGGGCTGAAGCTTTCTTT.

This clonotype was recorded only once. A much larger clone lies a single base off, so this may be a read error. The chain combines TRBV12-3 or TRBV12-4 with TRBJ2-5; no clear D. The CDR3 runs 11 residues. The CDR3 here is CASSALEIQYF. The CDR3 region has the DNA TGTGCCAGCAGTGCCTTGGAGATCCAGTACTTC.

The rearrangement joins TRBV7-9 to TRBJ2-7, with D possibly being TRBD1 (6 bases). CDR3 length: 15 residues. In germline, CDR1 is SEHNR, CDR2 FQNEAQ (reference sequence). Trimming removed 0 bases from V and 3 bases from J, with 12 bases in between. CDR3 sequence: CASSLAGTTGYEQYF. In DNA form, the CDR3 reads TGTGCCAGCAGCTTAGCCGGGACAACCGGCTACGAGCAGTACTTC.

This clonotype appeared many times. The V and J genes are TRBV11-2 and TRBJ1-5, with 7 bases matching TRBD1. The trim removed 5 bases at V and 3 bases at J, leaving 4 bases unmatched. The CDR3 totals 14 residues. CDR1 SGHAT and CDR2 FQNNGV come from the germline V gene. The CDR3 is CASSRTGDNQPQHF. The CDR3 region has the DNA TGTGCCAGCAGCCGTACAGGGGACAATCAGCCCCAGCATTTT.

This clonotype was observed a handful of times. This chain links TRBV28 with TRBJ1-5; D is unresolved. The CDR3 runs to 12 residues. V was shortened by 6 bases and J by 8 bases, with 11 bases between the two germline ends. CDR1 is MDHEN, CDR2 SYDVKM, per germline. CDR3 amino acids: CASRPPAEPQHF. The CDR3 DNA is TGTGCCAGCAGACCCCCAGCTGAGCCCCAGCATTTT.

This clonotype has at least ten counts. The chain combines TRBV7-3 with TRBJ1-6; D unclear. Looked up from germline, CDR1 is SGHTA and CDR2 is FQGTGA. CDR3 length: 16 amino acids. Between the trimmed V and J ends, which lost 3 bases and 3 bases, there was a span of 12 bases. CDR3 protein: CASSLRESGYNSPLHF. As DNA, the CDR3 is TGTGCCAGCAGCTTGAGGGAGTCAGGCTATAATTCACCCCTCCACTTT.

The rearrangement uses TRBV7-2 and TRBJ2-1; perhaps D is TRBD1 or TRBD2 (5 bases each). V gave up 5 bases and J gave up 6 bases, with 23 bases separating them. Germline loops: CDR1 SGHTA, CDR2 FQGNSA. The CDR3 has 17 residues. CDR3 residues: CASSQKGRTGVGNEQFF. For the CDR3, the DNA is TGTGCCAGCAGCCAAAAGGGGAGAACAGGCGTCGGCAATGAGCAGTTCTTC.

In this sample, this clonotype turned up a few times. The chain employs TRBV5-5 and TRBJ2-5; D ambiguous. Germline CDR1 SGHKS, CDR2 YYEKEE (reference sequence). The CDR3 is 15 residues long. V was cut by 4 bases and J by 2 bases, with 15 bases left in between. The DNA for the CDR3 is TGTGCCAGCAGCCTTGTACCGGACCTACAAGAGACCCAGTACTTC. It specifies CASSLVPDLQETQYF.

The chain employs TRBV20-1 and TRBJ2-3; either TRBD1 or TRBD2 may supply D (6 bases each). The CDR3 sequence is 15 residues long. Germline values: CDR1 DFQATT, CDR2 SNEGSKA (reference sequence). The ends were cut back, 0 bases at V and 4 bases at J, with 14 bases in the middle. The CDR3 sequence: CSARDRGGTSDTQYF. The CDR3 coding sequence is TGCAGTGCTAGAGATCGCGGAGGGACATCAGATACGCAGTATTTT.

In this sample, this clonotype turned up many times. The chain is built from TRBV6-6 and TRBJ2-2; TRBD2 agrees at 10 bases. Germline V gene data show CDR1 as MNHNY and CDR2 as SVGAGI (reference sequence). With 5 bases clipped from V and 7 bases from J, the junction kept 7 bases outside the gene matches. The CDR3 is made up of 15 amino acids. The CDR3 DNA reads as TGTGCCAGCAGTCTTAGCGGGAGGCTGGGCGGGGAGCTGTTTTTT. It encodes CASSLSGRLGGELFF.

This clonotype showed up just a few times. This CDR3 reads CASRIFRSSYEQYF. CDR3 nucleotide sequence: TGTGCCAGCAGGATATTCCGGAGCTCCTACGAGCAGTACTTC. This chain connects TRBV28 to TRBJ2-7, with D uncertain. V gave up 6 bases and J gave up 0 bases, with 12 bases separating them. The CDR3 has 14 residues. The V gene's germline CDR1 is MDHEN and CDR2 SYDVKM.

The chain links TRBV11-2 to TRBJ1-1; 8 nucleotides align to TRBD1. Per germline, CDR1 SGHAT and CDR2 FQNNGV. After removal of 2 bases from V and 2 bases from J, the junction contained 7 bases not matched to a gene. The CDR3 extends over 16 amino acids. In nucleotides, the CDR3 is TGTGCCAGCAGCTTACAACAGGGGGTCGGTAACACTGAAGCTTTCTTT. Its protein product is CASSLQQGVGNTEAFF.